In this sample, the clone carrying this T cell receptor beta chain turned up a few times. The same CDR3 is also encoded by other DNA sequences in this sample. The sample is drawn from a study of blood T cell repertoires in COVID-19. TCRdb's copy holds only in-frame clones and misses some; the assay was immunoSEQ multiplex PCR. The sample yields 100,000 to 150,000 clones, around 85% seen once. V was clipped by 1 base and J by 3 bases; unmatched bases: 1. This CDR3 has 14 amino acids. CDR1 is SGHVS and CDR2 is FQNEAQ in the germline V gene. This TCR derives from a woman between 45 and 65 years old with acute or convalescent COVID-19. The genes are TRBV7-8 and TRBJ2-7; 9 nucleotides line up with TRBD1. Source material: peripheral blood. This chain's CDR3 is CASSLGDRDYEQYF. DNA of the CDR3: TGTGCCAGCAGCTTAGGGGACAGGGACTACGAGCAGTACTTC.